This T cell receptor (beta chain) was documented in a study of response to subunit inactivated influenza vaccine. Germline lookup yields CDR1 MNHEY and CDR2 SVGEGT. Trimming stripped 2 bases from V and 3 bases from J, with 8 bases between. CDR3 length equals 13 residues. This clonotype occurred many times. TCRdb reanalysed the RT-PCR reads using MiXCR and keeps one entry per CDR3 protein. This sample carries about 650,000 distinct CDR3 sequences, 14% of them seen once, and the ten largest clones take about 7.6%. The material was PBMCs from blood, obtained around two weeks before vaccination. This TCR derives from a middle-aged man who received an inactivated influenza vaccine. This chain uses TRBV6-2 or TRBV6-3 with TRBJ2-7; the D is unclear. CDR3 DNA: TGTGCCAGCAGTTACGTGGGCCGCTACGAGCAGTACTTC. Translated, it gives CASSYVGRYEQYF.